This TCR beta chain was documented in a study of long-term antiretroviral therapy in people with HIV (dated by TCRdb to between 2020 and 2023). Background on the whole study: The earliest samples were collected approximately a decade before the 2015 WHO recommendation for immediate ART, a period when ART was typically delayed until CD4 counts fell. Whether ART initiation and durable HIV suppression were associated with changes in peripheral blood TRB repertoire composition and diversity was tested in a retrospective serial study. A total of approximately 200 cryopreserved PBMC samples came from a few dozen adults with confirmed HIV infection and were collected serially over a mean of roughly six years (range 1-12). Among the roughly 30 participants with HIV, fewer than twelve were female. No cross-contamination during QIAcube processing was shown when test extractions of a monoclonal T-cell line were performed alongside 25 to 35 polyclonal samples.

Participants were included only if at least one PBMC sample before ART initiation and at least two post-ART samples were available. Every participant with HIV received treatment in the United States of America. Cryopreserved samples of about 0.95-10 million PBMC were thawed and washed before DNA extraction. At the time of the earliest PBMC sample, participants with HIV were aged between roughly 20 and 60 years. PBMC samples were contributed by each participant from 1-4 timepoints before ART initiation and 2-8 timepoints after ART initiation, with a median of 7 samples. For every participant, serial HIV viral load, CD4+ T-cell count, ART history and demographic data were obtained. Genomic DNA was extracted from unsorted PBMC with a Qiagen kit on a QIAcube, processed in batches of 12 samples. Study-wide findings and limitations: Since PBMC availability was limited, sequencing covered only the TCR beta chain, with no alpha chain pairing. Because pre-ART samples had limited cell numbers, unsorted PBMC were profiled rather than sorted CD4+ and CD8+ T cells. Inferences about post-ART repertoire changes were limited because no data were available on ART adherence, viral resistance or therapy changes. CDR3 length ranges in HIV repertoires were narrower than in controls, and network structure suggested an antigen-experienced repertoire with only a slight naive shift after ART. Expanded TRB clones identified before ART initiation dominated the repertoire across all time points, though the dominance fluctuated and decreased in many PLHIV after ART. The samples were dated from about 2003 to 2017, and the ART regimens that were used may be less effective than current ART regimens. Starting ART was linked to a significant rise in TRB diversity, yet even after long-term ART the diversity remained significantly lower than in transplant donor controls.

Comment on this clone: The antigen it binds to is not known. Qualities for individual bases were not recorded, and no much larger clone is one base off.

V and J lose 4 bases and 7 bases, and a span of 14 bases separates them. Including the terminal cysteine and phenylalanine, the CDR3 comprises 14 residues. The retained sequence is limited to the CDR3, 42 bases, with the frame set at the first base. CDR1 and CDR2 are drawn from the germline V gene (reference sequence): SGHKS, YYEKEE. The immunoSEQ hsTCRB v3.0 assay was used at survey level resolution to sequence the TRB variable region. TRB sequencing targeted a depth of about 35,000-50,000 T-cell genomes per sample. An Illumina MiSeq with a v3 150-cycle kit was used to sequence the pooled TRB libraries. In the source study's methods: Repertoire analysis ran in R within a reproducible Nextflow workflow covering QC, data transformation and analysis. Custom analyses were implemented in LymphoSeq2, an R package for AIRR-Seq data exploration. Several samples that yielded fewer than 5000 total TRB sequences were excluded, so that more than 150 HIV repertoires were analyzed. Among the approximately 180 retained HIV repertoires, roughly 60 were collected before ART initiation and 120 to 130 were collected after ART initiation. Repertoires were downsampled to 5000 TRB nucleotide sequences, with summary statistics averaged over 100 downsampling iterations. Only TRB sequences with CDR3 regions of at least seven amino acids were retained for analysis. Two measures captured diversity: a Shannon entropy-derived clonality score and the Gini coefficient. In the repertoire networks, any two of the top 5000 CDR3 amino acid sequences were linked whenever the two sequences differed by an edit distance of one. For TRB CDR3 amino acid sequences, antigen specificity groups and MHC restriction were predicted with GLIPH2. To flag known associations with CMV, EBV, HIV or tissue antigens, CDR3 amino acid sequences were compared against VDJdb and McPAS-TCR. Pre-ART, post-ART and control groups were compared with Wilcoxon signed-rank tests and Holm-Bonferroni correction. Sourced from immuneACCESS, this table was stored by TCRdb with only in-frame sequences that have V and J called. A share of the clones is absent; for the studies checked, an unresolved V gene accounts for under half, and the remainder has no known explanation. Clonal size and the V and J genes are those of that table, whereas D and trimming came from the DNA. The sample contains some 31,000 clones, around 96% of them found a single time. The ten largest clones take up 6.5% to 10% of the sample.

The sequence links TRBV5-5 to TRBJ1-4, with the D gene not clear enough to name. The starting material was unsorted PBMCs, obtained 5.3 years after starting antiretroviral therapy. The TCR sequence derives from a man aged 25 to 40 with HIV. The nucleotides read TGTGCCAGCAGCCTAGGTAGGATCTCTGAAAAACTGTTTTTT. Its amino acids are CASSLGRISEKLFF.